A selection of T cell receptor beta chains follows, all from one sample in a study of blood T cell repertoires in COVID-19. Generated by immunoSEQ multiplex PCR, the TCRdb table keeps only in-frame clones and is missing some. This table has some 29,000 clones, 80% to 90% appearing once. The sample taken for sequencing was peripheral blood. These receptors all come from a human donor in a cohort sampled during active COVID-19. Both conserved end residues are part of each CDR3. Each record gives: J gene, V gene, clone size, D gene, CDR3 DNA, CDR3 protein. The D gene is left open where the match is weak. A row's size may be missing; if present it is once, few, many or a size class.

TRBJ1-6	TRBV28	NA	NA	TGTGCCAGCAGGTCCTCCCGGGATTCACCCCTCCACTTT	CASRSSRDSPLHF
TRBJ2-3	TRBV6-5	NA	NA	TGTGCCAGCACCGGCGGGGTAGGCACAGATACGCAGTATTTT	CASTGGVGTDTQYF
TRBJ2-3	TRBV18	NA	TRBD2	TGTGCCAGCTCACCGTTAGCGGGGACTTCCACAGATACGCAGTATTTT	CASSPLAGTSTDTQYF
TRBJ1-5	TRBV2	NA	NA	TGTGCCAGCAGTGAAGGACAGTTTATCATGGCCCAGCATTTT	CASSEGQFIMAQHF
TRBJ2-1	TRBV4-2	NA	TRBD2	TGTGCCAGTCGGCAGAGCGGGGGGGCCCAAAATGAGCAGTTCTTC	CASRQSGGAQNEQFF
TRBJ2-5	TRBV7-8	NA	NA	TGTGCCAGCAGCCCAGGAACAGGACAAGAGACCCAGTACTTC	CASSPGTGQETQYF
TRBJ1-4	TRBV4-3	NA	TRBD1	TGCGCCAGCAGCTTGACCGGGACAGGGGCAGAAAAACTGTTTTTT	CASSLTGTGAEKLFF
TRBJ2-1	TRBV4-1	NA	TRBD1	TGCGCCAGCAGCCTCCAGGACAGGGGGTTCTACAATGAGCAGTTCTTC	CASSLQDRGFYNEQFF
TRBJ2-4	TRBV5-1	NA	TRBD2	TGCGCCAGCAGCTTGTTCGAGCGGGGGGGCCTAGCCAAAAACATTCAGTACTTC	CASSLFERGGLAKNIQYF
TRBJ2-2	TRBV7-2	NA	NA	TGTGCCAGCAGCTCTCGTGGGGGGGCGAGCACCGGGGAGCTGTTTTTT	CASSSRGGASTGELFF
TRBJ2-7	TRBV27	NA	TRBD2	TGTGCCAGCAGTTTATCGAGCGGGGGTGGCTACGAGCAGTACTTC	CASSLSSGGGYEQYF
TRBJ1-1	TRBV4-1	NA	TRBD1	TGCGCCAGCAGCCAGGATTTTACAGGGGAGGCTGAAGCTTTCTTT	CASSQDFTGEAEAFF
TRBJ2-5	TRBV7-8	NA	TRBD1	TGTGCCAGCAGCTGGGACAGGGTGGGGGAGACCCAGTACTTC	CASSWDRVGETQYF
TRBJ2-3	TRBV16	once	NA	TGTGCCAGCAGCCGTAGGGGCCAAACACCAGATACGCAGTATTTT	CASSRRGQTPDTQYF
TRBJ2-1	TRBV11-2	NA	TRBD2	TGTGCCAGCAGCTTATACGGGGGGGCCGATGAGCAGTTCTTC	CASSLYGGADEQFF
TRBJ1-2	TRBV5-1	NA	TRBD1	TGCGCCAGCAGCTTGGCGGGGACAGGGGGTGAAGGCTACACCTTC	CASSLAGTGGEGYTF
TRBJ2-1	TRBV11-3	NA	TRBD2	TGTGCCAGCAGTCCACGGACTAGCGGGGCAAACAATGAGCAGTTCTTC	CASSPRTSGANNEQFF
TRBJ2-5	TRBV5-8	NA	NA	TGTGCCAGCAGCTTTACTCGGAGGAAAGAGACCCAGTACTTC	CASSFTRRKETQYF
TRBJ2-7	TRBV2	few	NA	TGTGCCAGCGGAGGGACCCCCTACGAGCAGTACTTC	CASGGTPYEQYF
TRBJ2-7	TRBV28	NA	TRBD2	TGTGCCAGCAGTTTTATCTCCGCGGGGGGTCGCGAGCAGTACTTC	CASSFISAGGREQYF
TRBJ2-1	TRBV3-1/TRBV3-2	NA	TRBD2	TGTGCCAGCAGCCAAGACAGCTCAGTACTAGCGGGGGGGTTTTACAATGAGCAGTTCTTC	CASSQDSSVLAGGFYNEQFF
TRBJ2-2	TRBV11-2	NA	NA	TGTGCCAGCAGCGCGCTCCGGGGGACCGGGGAGCTGTTTTTT	CASSALRGTGELFF
TRBJ1-2	TRBV27	NA	TRBD1	TGTGCCAGCAGTTCCCAACAGGGGGCGGCGGGGTATGGCTACACCTTC	CASSSQQGAAGYGYTF
TRBJ2-3	TRBV6-6	NA	TRBD2	TGTGCCAGCAGTCAGGGGTGGTGGCTAGCGGGGGGGCGAGGGGATACGCAGTATTTT	CASSQGWWLAGGRGDTQYF
TRBJ2-4	TRBV5-4	NA	TRBD1	TGTGCCAGCAGCTTGGTCGAGGGGGCAGCCAAAAACATTCAGTACTTC	CASSLVEGAAKNIQYF
TRBJ2-3	TRBV12-5	NA	TRBD2	TGTGCTAGTGGTTCTGGACTAGCCAGCACAGATACGCAGTATTTT	CASGSGLASTDTQYF
TRBJ2-3	TRBV7-9	NA	TRBD2	TGTGCCAGCACCTTCCCGGGACTAGCGGGGGGCGTCACAGATACGCAGTATTTT	CASTFPGLAGGVTDTQYF
TRBJ2-3	TRBV5-1	NA	TRBD1	TGCGCCAGCAGCGGGGGACAGGGTACGCAGTATTTT	CASSGGQGTQYF
TRBJ1-5	TRBV6-2/TRBV6-3	once	TRBD1	TGTGCCAGCAGTTACGGACAGGGGAGCAATCAGCCCCAGCATTTT	CASSYGQGSNQPQHF
TRBJ1-3	TRBV28	NA	TRBD1	TGTGCCAGCAGTTCCGGGACAGGGATAGGAAACACCATATATTTT	CASSSGTGIGNTIYF
TRBJ1-1	TRBV13	NA	TRBD1	TGTGCCAGCAGTTACGGACTTAGGACAGGATTTATGAACACTGAAGCTTTCTTT	CASSYGLRTGFMNTEAFF
TRBJ2-7	TRBV5-1	NA	TRBD1	TGCGCCAGCAGCCCACGACAGGGCGGCTACGAGCAGTACTTC	CASSPRQGGYEQYF
TRBJ2-5	TRBV2	once	NA	TGTGCCAGCAGTGAAGCTGTGGGCAGGGTAGAGACCCAGTACTTC	CASSEAVGRVETQYF
TRBJ2-1	TRBV27	NA	TRBD2	TGTGCCAGCGGGCTAGCGGGGGCCGCCAATGAGCAGTTCTTC	CASGLAGAANEQFF
TRBJ2-7	TRBV28	few	NA	TGTGCCAGCAGGATCAACTGGGGCCTCGAGCAGTACTTC	CASRINWGLEQYF
TRBJ2-1	TRBV12-3/TRBV12-4	NA	TRBD2	TGTGCCAGTAGCGGGGGGGCGTACAATGAGCAGTTCTTC	CASSGGAYNEQFF
TRBJ1-4	TRBV3-1/TRBV3-2	NA	TRBD1	TGTGCCAGCAGCCCGACGCGGACAGGGTATAATGAAAAACTGTTTTTT	CASSPTRTGYNEKLFF
TRBJ2-7	TRBV11-2	NA	TRBD1	TGTGCCAGCAGCTCTACAGGGGCGTTACAGCAGTACTTC	CASSSTGALQQYF
TRBJ1-5	TRBV4-1	few	TRBD1	TGCGCCAGCAGCCAAGGCCTCGGACAGGGTTACAATCAGCCCCAGCATTTT	CASSQGLGQGYNQPQHF